The following is a TCR beta chain sequence with its context. What it binds is not known. PCR was performed using 60 Vbeta and 13 Jbeta primers. Method: immunoSEQ multiplex PCR; TCRdb's copy keeps in-frame clones and lacks some. The table has more than 120,000 clones, 82% seen once. This entry comes from a study of cytomegalovirus exposure and HLA in healthy donors. CDR1 is MNHNS and CDR2 is SASEGT in the germline V gene. The CDR3 has 17 residues. The junction had 14 bases not matched to a gene; V was cut back by 4 bases and J by 7 bases. Notes on the study in general: CMV serostatus was the only immune exposure information that was available. A later analysis revealed that TCR association rates differed between HLA loci, peaking at DRB1 and bottoming out at HLA-C.

The TCR sequence derives from a male donor in good health and CMV-seronegative. The chain recombines TRBV6-1 with TRBJ2-4; 9 bases agree with TRBD2. Source material: PBMCs. CDR3 sequence reads: CASSAEPLAGRGNIQYF. The CDR3 DNA follows: TGTGCCAGCAGTGCGGAACCTCTAGCGGGGAGGGGGAACATTCAGTACTTC.